This record looks at one TCR beta chain sequence and its context. Its specificity is unknown. A multiplex PCR was run with 60 Vbeta primers and 13 Jbeta primers. Profiling relied on immunoSEQ multiplex PCR, and the TCRdb table lists in-frame clones only, not all of them. The table includes 55,000 to 80,000 clones, 65% to 70% detected once. Deletions cut 4 bases from V and 0 bases from J, with 12 bases between. Germline V gene data show CDR1 as MDHEN and CDR2 as SYDVKM. The CDR3 has 16 residues. The sample belongs to a study of cytomegalovirus exposure and HLA in healthy donors. Overall study: There were 117 million unique TCR beta sequences, drawn from approximately 180 million T cells, in an earlier analysis. Regarding the study as a whole: Reports described diagnosis of cytomegalovirus status by the classifier as highly specific and sensitive.

The sample taken for sequencing was PBMCs. The chain has TRBV28 and TRBJ2-2; D unclear. The clonotype was recovered from a woman aged 25 to 39 in good health and CMV-seronegative. In nucleotides, the CDR3 is TGTGCCAGCAGTTGGGTACACAGCTCGAACACCGGGGAGCTGTTTTTT. It specifies CASSWVHSSNTGELFF.